The present TCR beta chain was sequenced within a study of shared clonotypes between healthy human individuals. General study points: Exclusively blood specimens were collected; tissue repertoires likely differ.

CDR1 ENHRY and CDR2 SYGVKD come from the germline V gene. The CDR3 is made up of 14 amino acids. V lost 6 bases to trimming and J lost 3 bases, with 14 bases between them. Memory CD4+ cells were the fraction left after CD45RA+ naive selection. It was across several immunoSEQ plates that each subset's genomic DNA was evenly split. Sequencing used immunoSEQ multiplex PCR; TCRdb keeps in-frame clones, though not all of them. Found here are some 1.4 million clones, approximately 96% of them singletons; the top ten hold roughly 1.2%. With respect to this clone: Its antigen is still unknown.

The chain carries TRBV10-3 and TRBJ1-1; D perhaps matches TRBD1 (5 bases). The sequencing input was naive CD4+ T cells sorted from blood. The subset is: CD45RA+ positively selected. The sequence was collected from a man aged 25-45 years in good health. CDR3 nucleotides: TGTGCCATCAGGGGGACGGTCGACGACACTGAAGCTTTCTTT. Protein sequence: CAIRGTVDDTEAFF.